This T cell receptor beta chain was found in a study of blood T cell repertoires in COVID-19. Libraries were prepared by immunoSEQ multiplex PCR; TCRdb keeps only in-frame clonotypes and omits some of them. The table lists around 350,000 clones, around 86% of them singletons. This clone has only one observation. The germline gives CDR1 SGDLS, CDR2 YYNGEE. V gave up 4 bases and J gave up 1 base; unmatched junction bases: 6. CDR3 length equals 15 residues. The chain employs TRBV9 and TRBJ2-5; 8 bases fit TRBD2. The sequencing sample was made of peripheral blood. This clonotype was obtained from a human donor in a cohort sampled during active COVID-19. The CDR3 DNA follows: TGTGCCAGCAGCTCTACCGGGGGGGCCCAAGAGACCCAGTACTTC. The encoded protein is CASSSTGGAQETQYF. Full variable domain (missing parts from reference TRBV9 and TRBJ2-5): DSGVTQTPKHLITATGQRVTLRCSPRSGDLSVYWYQQSLDQGLQFLIQYYNGEERAKGNILERFSAQQFPDLHSELNLSSLELGDSALYFCASSSTGGAQETQYFGPGTRLLVL.